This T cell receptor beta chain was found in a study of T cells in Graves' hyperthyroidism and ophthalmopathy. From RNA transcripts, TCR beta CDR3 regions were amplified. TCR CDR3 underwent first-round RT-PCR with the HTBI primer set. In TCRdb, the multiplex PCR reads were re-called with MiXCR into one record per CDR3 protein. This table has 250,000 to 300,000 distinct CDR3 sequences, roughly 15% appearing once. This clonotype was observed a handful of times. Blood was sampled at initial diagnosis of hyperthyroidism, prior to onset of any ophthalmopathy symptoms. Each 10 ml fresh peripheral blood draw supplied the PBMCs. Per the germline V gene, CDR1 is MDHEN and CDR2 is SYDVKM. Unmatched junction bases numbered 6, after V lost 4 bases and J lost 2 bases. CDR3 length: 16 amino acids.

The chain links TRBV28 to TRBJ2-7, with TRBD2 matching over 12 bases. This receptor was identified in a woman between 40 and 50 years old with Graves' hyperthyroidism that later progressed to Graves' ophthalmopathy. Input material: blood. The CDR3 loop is CASSSGTSGPPYEQYF. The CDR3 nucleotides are TGTGCCAGCAGTTCAGGGACTAGCGGGCCACCCTACGAGCAGTACTTC.